Described below is a single TCR beta chain sequence and its context. The antigen it binds to is not known. Base qualities are not recorded, but no much larger clone differs from it by a single base. The record originates from a study of blood T cell repertoires in COVID-19 (TCRdb year 2020). Context from the whole study: The collaborator samples originated in the United States, Italy and Spain and spanned the acute and convalescent phases of COVID-19. The samples were drawn from two sources: the first 160 participants of the ongoing ImmuneRACE study, and approximately 1,300 subjects contributed by 6 global collaborators. The sample metadata nearly always contained a de-identified subject ID, COVID-19 status, age in years and sex. The prospective study material was composed of cDNA or gDNA derived from T cells, B-cell-depleted T cells, or PBMCs. The dataset comprised deeply sampled blood TCRbeta repertoires from subjects exposed to, actively infected with, or recovered from COVID-19. Where available, HLA class I and class II types were taken from metadata supplied by the sample provider and were not determined by assay-based typing. The repertoires were released in a freely available public database meant as a resource for research on the immune response to SARS-CoV-2.

TCRbeta CDR3 regions were amplified from genomic DNA using the immunoSEQ Assay, a bias-controlled multiplex PCR. The authors' pipeline ran thus. Within the assay, amplification of reference gene primers was used to estimate how many nucleated cells each sample contained. To quantify the absolute abundance of each unique TCRbeta CDR3 rearrangement, sequence reads were collapsed and filtered. Productive Simpson clonality was computed per sample as the square root of Simpson's diversity index over productive rearrangements. Sourced from immuneACCESS, this table was stored by TCRdb with only in-frame sequences that have V and J called. A share of the clones is absent; for the studies checked, an unresolved V gene accounts for under half, and the remainder has no known explanation. Clone size and V and J calls were adopted from that table, with D and trimming inferred from the DNA. The sample yields some 350,000 clones; 80% to 90% were counted once. About 5.2% of the sample is in the top ten clones.

Participants in the prospective study were aged about 18 to 90 years, lived in about two dozen United States geographic areas, and enrolled through a virtual design. In the prospective study, cohorts were assigned on the basis of participant-reported clinical history obtained from a screening survey and a study questionnaire. ImmuneRACE Cohort 3 recovered participants were defined by two consecutive negative NP/OP PCR tests, healthcare professional clearance, or symptom resolution. In the prospective study, mobile phlebotomists collected whole blood, serum and a nasopharyngeal or oropharyngeal swab from each participant. Prospective study participants could optionally give additional blood draws and questionnaires over an approximately 2-month period. Prospective study blood samples were shipped either frozen or at room temperature before DNA extraction. Based on the germline V gene, the CDR1 and CDR2 sequences are SGHRS and YFSETQ. The junction shows trimming of 4 bases on V and 6 bases on J, plus 10 bases between the germline ends. The CDR3, from cysteine to phenylalanine, totals 13 residues. CDR3 DNA is the only sequence kept; it has 39 bases, read in frame from the first base.

Broader findings and caveats from the paper: How much clinical and demographic metadata was included differed by source and by participant, and the metadata was provided uncurated.

This receptor was obtained from a woman aged 30 to 39 who had recovered from COVID-19. The chain is encoded by TRBV5-1 joined to TRBJ2-2, and perhaps TRBD1 as D gene, on 6 matching bases. Sequenced material: PBMCs or T cells enriched from blood (not recorded which). The CDR3 corresponds to CASSNQGSGELFF. At the DNA level, the sequence is TGCGCCAGCAGCAACCAGGGGTCCGGGGAGCTGTTTTTT.